One sample yielded the 32 T cell receptor beta chains listed below, sequenced in a study of CD8 T cells in Susac syndrome. RNA totalling roughly 0.45 to 1 ug underwent reverse transcription with random hexamers. MiXCR was run by TCRdb on the immunoSEQ multiplex PCR reads, yielding one entry per CDR3 protein. Of around 130,000 distinct CDR3 sequences listed, around 95% are singletons. Sequencing was performed on CD4+ T cells from PBMCs. The receptors here all came from a human donor with multiple sclerosis.

The J gene is TRBJ2-3, the V gene TRBV28, with D hard to call. Germline CDR1 is MDHEN and CDR2 is SYDVKM. Trimming shortened V by 5 bases and J by 6 bases, and 15 bases separated the two germline ends. The CDR3 sequence is 14 residues long. CDR3 protein: CASSVGPTPDTQYF. CDR3 in DNA: TGTGCCAGCAGTGTCGGACCCACACCGGATACGCAGTATTTT.

The chain recombines TRBV14 with TRBJ2-1, with D maybe TRBD2 (5 bases). Germline V gene lookup returns CDR1 SGHDN and CDR2 FVKESK. The CDR3 sequence is 15 residues long. Trimming removed 0 bases at V and 10 bases at J, with 16 bases between. CDR3: CASSQDLDWPPEQFF. As DNA, the CDR3 is TGTGCCAGCAGCCAAGACTTGGACTGGCCCCCCGAGCAGTTCTTC.

V is TRBV28 and J is TRBJ1-1; possibly TRBD1 for D (6 bases). V lost 7 bases, J lost 7 bases, and 25 bases lay in between. Germline assignment: CDR1 MDHEN and CDR2 SYDVKM. There are 16 residues in the CDR3. CDR3 bases: TGTGCCAGCAAGCCAGGGGTTAGGGTCCTCCGGAGTGAAGCTTTCTTT. Translation: CASKPGVRVLRSEAFF.

This sequence joins TRBV24-1 and TRBJ2-3, with D perhaps assigned TRBD1 or TRBD2 (5 bases each). The CDR3 covers 16 residues. V was clipped by 9 bases and J by 6 bases, with 24 bases between them. Germline loops: CDR1 KGHDR, CDR2 SFDVKD. The CDR3 sequence is CATSPPDRRGSDTQYF. DNA for the CDR3: TGTGCCACCTCCCCCCCAGACAGACGGGGATCGGATACGCAGTATTTT.

V and J are TRBV20-1 and TRBJ1-2; D is undetermined. This CDR3 has 13 residues. V lost 1 base and J 5 bases, leaving 11 bases between the germline ends. Looked up from germline, CDR1 is DFQATT and CDR2 is SNEGSKA (reference sequence). The CDR3 sequence is CSARVVGSYGYTF. The CDR3, as DNA: TGCAGTGCTAGAGTGGTGGGGTCATATGGCTACACCTTC.

The gene calls are TRBV28 and TRBJ2-1, with D tentatively TRBD2 (6 bases). The ends were cut back, 8 bases at V and 5 bases at J, with 16 bases in the middle. This CDR3 is 14 amino acids long. Germline V CDR1 and CDR2: MDHEN, SYDVKM. CDR3 sequence: CASQLAGGDNEQFF. DNA of the CDR3: TGTGCCAGCCAACTGGCCGGAGGGGACAATGAGCAGTTCTTC.

This chain uses TRBV12-5 with TRBJ1-2; unclear D gene. The CDR3 length is 12 residues. The V gene's germline CDR1 is LGHNT and CDR2 FRNRAP. With 3 bases removed from V and 5 bases from J, the gap between germline ends came to 7 bases. The CDR3 here is CASGFTEYGYTF. The CDR3 DNA reads as TGTGCTAGTGGTTTCACAGAGTATGGCTACACCTTC.

The rearrangement joins TRBV30 to TRBJ1-2; 7 bases align to TRBD1. Germline values: CDR1 GTSNPN, CDR2 SVGIG (reference sequence). The ends lost 0 bases at V and 6 bases at J; junction bases unmatched: 7. The CDR3 loop spans 14 amino acids. The CDR3: CAWSVKRGRHGYTF. In DNA, the CDR3 is TGTGCCTGGAGTGTCAAGAGGGGGCGGCATGGCTACACCTTC.

This clonotype was seen once. This chain uses TRBV9 with TRBJ2-1; 9 bases are a match to TRBD1. The CDR3 is 17 amino acids. The V segment lost 3 bases and the J segment 5 bases; nucleotides outside the gene matches: 12. Germline CDR1 SGDLS, CDR2 YYNGEE. The CDR3 sequence is CASSDLTGTGINNEQFF. The DNA for the CDR3 is TGTGCCAGCAGCGATTTAACCGGGACAGGGATTAACAATGAGCAGTTCTTC.

The chain employs TRBV12-3 or TRBV12-4 and TRBJ2-1; no firm D call. The germline V and J ends were trimmed by 5 bases and 9 bases, with 14 bases remaining between them. The CDR3 consists of 13 residues. Here the CDR3 reads CASSPRGVAEQFF. The CDR3 bases are TGTGCCAGCAGTCCACGCGGAGTCGCTGAGCAGTTCTTC.

This chain connects TRBV28 to TRBJ2-2; 11 nucleotides match TRBD2. Germline V gene sequence: CDR1 MDHEN, CDR2 SYDVKM. The CDR3 is 16 residues long. V dropped 5 bases and J dropped 6; count of bases not matched to a gene: 8. The CDR3 nucleotides read TGTGCCAGCAGTGCCCCGGGACTAGCGGTCGCCGGGGAGCTGTTTTTT. Protein: CASSAPGLAVAGELFF. The whole variable domain, filled in from reference TRBV28 and TRBJ2-2, reads DVKVTQSSRYLVKRTGEKVFLECVQDMDHENMFWYRQDPGLGLRLIYFSYDVKMKEKGDIPEGYSVSREKKERFSLILESASTNQTSMYLCASSAPGLAVAGELFFGEGSRLTVL.

The V call is TRBV3-1, the J call TRBJ2-7; 8 bases agree with TRBD2. After removal of 4 bases from V and 4 bases from J, the junction contained 9 bases not matched to a gene. CDR1 is LGHDT, CDR2 YNNKEL, per germline (reference sequence). The CDR3 consists of 15 residues. This chain's CDR3 is CASSLTGTRSYEQYF. The CDR3 DNA sequence: TGTGCCAGCAGCCTTACCGGGACTAGATCGTACGAGCAGTACTTC.

The genes are TRBV7-3 and TRBJ2-3; the match to TRBD2 covers 8 bases. Germline trimming cut 1 base from V and 0 bases from J; bases unmatched to any gene: 3. The length of the CDR3 is 16 residues. Germline V gene data show CDR1 as SGHTA and CDR2 as FQGTGA. The CDR3 DNA follows: TGTGCCAGCAGCTTAAATCCTAGCGGGAGCACAGATACGCAGTATTTT. Protein: CASSLNPSGSTDTQYF.

V usage is TRBV20-1 and J usage is TRBJ2-7; D assignment may be TRBD1 or TRBD2 (8 bases each). The germline gives CDR1 DFQATT, CDR2 SNEGSKA (reference sequence). The CDR3 length is 18 residues. V shed 3 bases and J shed 3 bases, with 27 bases lying between them. The CDR3 here is CSARKGQEVSGRHYEQYF. The DNA of the CDR3 is TGCAGTGCTAGGAAGGGACAGGAAGTCAGCGGGAGACACTACGAGCAGTACTTC.

This sequence joins TRBV28 and TRBJ1-5; 7 bases align to TRBD1. CDR1 is MDHEN, CDR2 SYDVKM, per germline. Trimming at V came to 6 bases and at J to 6 bases, leaving 14 bases not matched to a gene. This CDR3 is built from 16 residues. CDR3 in amino acids: CASSTQKQGSGQPQHF. The CDR3 DNA follows: TGTGCCAGCAGCACCCAAAAACAGGGGAGCGGTCAGCCCCAGCATTTT.

The rearrangement links TRBV27 to TRBJ2-7, with 10 bases aligning to TRBD1. There are 16 residues in the CDR3. J lost 4 bases, V lost 8 bases, and 14 bases had no gene match. Germline assignment: CDR1 MNHEY and CDR2 SMNVEV (reference sequence). The CDR3 here is CASGKPPGQGRYEQYF. CDR3 DNA sequence: TGTGCCAGCGGAAAACCACCGGGACAGGGGCGTTACGAGCAGTACTTC.

This chain's CDR3 is CSARFPTEKLFF. The CDR3 nucleotides read TGCAGTGCTAGATTCCCGACCGAAAAACTGTTTTTT. The rearrangement uses TRBV20-1 and TRBJ1-4, with D unresolved. This CDR3 has 12 amino acids. V lost 2 bases and J lost 8, with 9 bases in between. Germline loops: CDR1 DFQATT, CDR2 SNEGSKA (reference sequence).

The genes are TRBV7-9 and TRBJ2-5; TRBD2 is a possible D gene (6 bases). Germline V gene sequence: CDR1 SEHNR, CDR2 FQNEAQ (reference sequence). This CDR3 is built from 16 residues. The germline V and J ends were trimmed by 1 base and 2 bases, with 14 bases remaining between them. CDR3 sequence (DNA): TGTGCCAGCAGCTTAGTAGGGCGGGGCTGGCAAGAGACCCAGTACTTC. Its protein product is CASSLVGRGWQETQYF.

CDR3 sequence reads: CASSLSGIGTDTQYF. The CDR3 region has the DNA TGTGCCAGCAGCCTTAGCGGGATCGGCACAGATACGCAGTATTTT. This chain joins TRBV3-1 and TRBJ2-3, with 8 bases identical to TRBD2. The V gene end was trimmed by 4 bases and the J gene end by 1 base; junction bases not matched to a gene: 4. Germline loops: CDR1 LGHDT, CDR2 YNNKEL (reference sequence). The CDR3 extends over 15 amino acids.

The chain links TRBV9 to TRBJ2-7; a possible D gene is TRBD2 (5 bases). The CDR3 sequence is 14 residues long. Per the germline V gene, CDR1 is SGDLS and CDR2 is YYNGEE. V was cut by 2 bases and J by 1 base, with 10 bases left in between. The CDR3 region has the DNA TGTGCCAGCAGCGTCGGTAGCGCGTCCTACGAGCAGTACTTC. Encoded protein: CASSVGSASYEQYF. The full variable domain, its missing parts supplied by reference TRBV9 and TRBJ2-7, is DSGVTQTPKHLITATGQRVTLRCSPRSGDLSVYWYQQSLDQGLQFLIQYYNGEERAKGNILERFSAQQFPDLHSELNLSSLELGDSALYFCASSVGSASYEQYFGPGTRLTVT.

CDR3 DNA: TGTGCCAGCAGTTACGCATGGCAATCTCAGCCCCAGCATTTT. The encoded protein is CASSYAWQSQPQHF. The rearrangement joins TRBV6-5 to TRBJ1-5, with no clear D. The V and J ends lost 2 bases and 6 bases respectively, with 11 bases between them. The CDR3 consists of 14 residues. Germline V gene lookup returns CDR1 MNHEY and CDR2 SVGAGI.

This sequence joins TRBV27 and TRBJ2-3, with TRBD2 matching over 9 bases. Per the germline V gene, CDR1 is MNHEY and CDR2 is SMNVEV (reference sequence). The CDR3 is 16 amino acids. Germline trimming cut 2 bases from V and 2 bases from J; bases unmatched to any gene: 5. The DNA of the CDR3 is TGTGCCAGCAGTTTAATGGGCGGGGGGGACACAGATACGCAGTATTTT. It is translated as CASSLMGGGDTDTQYF.

The genes are TRBV30 and TRBJ2-5; D might be TRBD1 or TRBD2, each matching 6 bases. Germline assignment: CDR1 GTSNPN and CDR2 SVGIG (reference sequence). V was cut by 0 bases and J by 5 bases, with 13 bases left in between. The CDR3 covers 14 residues. CDR3 DNA sequence: TGTGCCTGGAGTGTCGGAGGGGGGTATGAGACCCAGTACTTC. This sequence encodes CAWSVGGGYETQYF.

V usage is TRBV5-1 and J usage is TRBJ2-7, with D uncertain. CDR3 length: 13 residues. CDR1 SGHRS and CDR2 YFSETQ come from the germline V gene. The V gene lost 1 base and the J gene lost 6 bases, with 11 bases spanning the gap. For the CDR3, the DNA is TGCGCCAGCAGCTTGTTTAGCTCCAGCGAGCAGTACTTC. It specifies CASSLFSSSEQYF.

The rearrangement joins TRBV24-1 to TRBJ1-2; unclear D gene. Between the trimmed V and J ends, which lost 4 bases and 6 bases, there was a span of 8 bases. CDR1 is KGHDR, CDR2 SFDVKD, per germline. The CDR3 is 12 amino acids. Written as DNA, the CDR3 is TGTGCCACCAGTGACTACAGCCATGGCTACACCTTC. As protein: CATSDYSHGYTF.

The chain joins TRBV4-3 to TRBJ1-2, with TRBD1 as a possible D gene (6 bases). CDR3 size: 15 residues. Trimming removed 0 bases from V and 8 bases from J, with 16 bases in between. CDR1 LGHNA and CDR2 YSLEER come from the germline V gene. The CDR3 here is CASSQDQQGVRGYTF. Written as DNA, the CDR3 is TGCGCCAGCAGCCAAGATCAACAGGGTGTGAGGGGCTACACCTTC.

This clonotype was seen just once. The chain uses TRBV20-1 and TRBJ2-3; no firm D call. Trimming took off 8 bases at V and 4 bases at J, with 7 bases between the two ends. Germline V gene sequence: CDR1 DFQATT, CDR2 SNEGSKA (reference sequence). The CDR3 contains 10 residues. The CDR3, as DNA: TGCAGTCCTAAGGCAGATACGCAGTATTTT. As protein: CSPKADTQYF.

The chain is built from TRBV28 and TRBJ2-7, with 12 bases aligning to TRBD2. After removal of 5 bases from V and 4 bases from J, the junction contained 6 bases not matched to a gene. This CDR3 contains 15 residues. CDR1 is MDHEN, CDR2 SYDVKM, per germline. This CDR3 is CASSPRTSGKYEQYF. The CDR3 DNA sequence: TGTGCCAGCAGTCCGAGGACTAGCGGGAAATACGAGCAGTACTTC.

The chain has TRBV29-1 and TRBJ1-1; 9 positions match TRBD1. This CDR3 has 13 amino acids. Germline V lookup: CDR1 SQVTM, CDR2 ANQGSEA. V was clipped by 6 bases and J by 3 bases; unmatched bases: 5. This CDR3 reads CSVSTGGDTEAFF. For the CDR3, the DNA is TGCAGCGTATCGACAGGGGGGGACACTGAAGCTTTCTTT.

V usage is TRBV28 and J usage is TRBJ2-6, with TRBD1 matching over 8 bases. Germline V gene sequence: CDR1 MDHEN, CDR2 SYDVKM. Trimming took 5 bases from V and 0 from J; bases not matched to a gene: 0. The CDR3 consists of 15 residues. The CDR3 DNA follows: TGTGCCAGCAGTACAGGGGGCTCTGGGGCCAACGTCCTGACTTTC. As protein: CASSTGGSGANVLTF.

V gene TRBV30 combines with J gene TRBJ2-4, with D unresolved. CDR1 is GTSNPN and CDR2 is SVGIG in the germline V gene (reference sequence). This CDR3 is 15 amino acids long. V was trimmed by 2 bases and J by 1 base, leaving 12 bases between them. CDR3 bases: TGTGCCTGGAGTCCTCTGCGTGAGGCCAAAAACATTCAGTACTTC. Translating gives CAWSPLREAKNIQYF.

The chain carries TRBV3-1 and TRBJ1-3; no firm D call. This CDR3 is 12 amino acids long. Germline CDR1 and CDR2: LGHDT and YNNKEL (reference sequence). Trimming left V 0 bases short and J 4 bases short, with 1 base between. The CDR3 DNA sequence: TGTGCCAGCAGCCAAGACGGAAACACCATATATTTT. Translated, it gives CASSQDGNTIYF. The full variable domain, its missing parts supplied by reference TRBV3-1 and TRBJ1-3, is DTAVSQTPKYLVTQMGNDKSIKCEQNLGHDTMYWYKQDSKKFLKIMFSYNNKELIINETVPNRFSPKSPDKAHLNLHINSLELGDSAVYFCASSQDGNTIYFGEGSWLTVV.